This entry concerns a single TCR beta chain. How the authors handled the data: By means of reference gene primer amplification, nucleated cell counts were estimated. The data were produced by immunoSEQ multiplex PCR, yet TCRdb's version contains in-frame clones alone and is incomplete. The V and J calls and the clone size are those of that table, but D and trimming were determined from the DNA. The data hold about 190,000 clones, with around 79% observed a single time. With 8 bases clipped from V and 2 bases from J, the junction kept 6 bases outside the gene matches. The CDR3 is made up of 13 amino acids. CDR1 and CDR2 (germline): SNHLY, FYNNEI. This record comes from a study of blood T cell repertoires in COVID-19. Study-wide context: The United States, Italy and Spain were the sources of the acute and convalescent COVID-19 samples. Sample material is recorded as cDNA or gDNA derived from T cells, B-cell-depleted T cells, or PBMCs.

This receptor was obtained from a woman between 45 and 60 years old with acute or convalescent COVID-19. The rearrangement uses TRBV2 and TRBJ2-7; TRBD1 agrees at 7 bases. The sample comprised peripheral blood. CDR3 protein: CASSGGLTYEQYF. CDR3 DNA: TGTGCCAGCTCAGGGGGATTAACCTACGAGCAGTACTTC. Drawing the rest from reference TRBV2 and TRBJ2-7, the complete variable domain is EPEVTQTPSHQVTQMGQEVILRCVPISNHLYFYWYRQILGQKVEFLVSFYNNEISEKSEIFDDQFSVERPDGSNFTLKIRSTKLEDSAMYFCASSGGLTYEQYFGPGTRLTVT.